This T cell receptor beta chain is drawn from a study of CD8 T cells in ankylosing spondylitis. Overall study results and limits: A TCR beta motif of eight highly homologous variants appeared characteristic of ankylosing spondylitis blood. CD8+ disease-linked clones were present at relatively low frequencies in blood.

The CDR3 loop spans 14 amino acids. V lost 0 bases and J 5 bases, leaving 9 bases between the germline ends. Germline CDR1 SGHRS, CDR2 YFSETQ. Quantitative molecular-barcoded 5'-RACE generated the TCR beta libraries. Via MiXCR, TCRdb re-called the 5' RACE reads, giving one row per CDR3 protein. The data contain 500,000 to 650,000 distinct CDR3 sequences, about 5.2% of them singletons. This clonotype showed up many times. Its cognate antigen is unknown. Sequencing was carried out using blood, either unsorted or a sorted T cell fraction (not recorded which). This TCR was sampled from a male donor with ankylosing spondylitis. This chain links TRBV5-1 with TRBJ1-3; D is undetermined. The CDR3 DNA reads as TGCGCCAGCAGCTTGGACAGCGGGAGAAACACCATATATTTT. It encodes CASSLDSGRNTIYF. Combining the CDR3 with reference TRBV5-1 and TRBJ1-3 gives the whole variable domain KAGVTQTPRYLIKTRGQQVTLSCSPISGHRSVSWYQQTPGQGLQFLFEYFSETQRNKGNFPGRFSGRQFSNSRSEMNVSTLELGDSALYLCASSLDSGRNTIYFGEGSWLTVV.